The clone carrying this T cell receptor (beta chain) turned up a few times. Antigen unknown. Germline V gene lookup returns CDR1 WNHNN and CDR2 SYGVQD (reference sequence). This CDR3 is built from 14 residues. V gave up 8 bases and J gave up 0 bases; unmatched junction bases: 2. The data were obtained in a study of cytomegalovirus exposure and HLA in healthy donors. As for the study in general: There were 90 million to 130 million unique TCR beta sequences, drawn from 180 million or so T cells, in an earlier analysis.

Notes on the study in general: The investigators catalogued 150 to 200 TCR beta chains as cytomegalovirus-associated.

Primers: 60 Vbeta forward and 13 Jbeta reverse. The repertoire was sequenced with immunoSEQ multiplex PCR; TCRdb's copy has only in-frame clones and lacks some. The repertoire holds under 150,000 clones, with over 80% as singletons. Specimen: PBMCs. The rearrangement uses TRBV10-1 and TRBJ2-1; 9 bases line up with TRBD2. The sequence was obtained from a man aged 40-49 years in good health and CMV-seronegative. The CDR3 bases are TGCGCCAGCGGACTAGCGAGCTCCTACAATGAGCAGTTCTTC. Translating it yields CASGLASSYNEQFF.